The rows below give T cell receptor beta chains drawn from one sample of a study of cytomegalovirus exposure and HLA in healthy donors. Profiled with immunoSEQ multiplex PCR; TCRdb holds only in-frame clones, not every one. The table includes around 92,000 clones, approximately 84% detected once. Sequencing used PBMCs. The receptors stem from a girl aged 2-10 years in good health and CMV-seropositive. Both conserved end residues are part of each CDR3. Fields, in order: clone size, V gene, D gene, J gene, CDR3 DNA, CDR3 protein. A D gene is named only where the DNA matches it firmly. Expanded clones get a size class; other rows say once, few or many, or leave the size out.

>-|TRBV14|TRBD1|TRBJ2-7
TGTGCCAGCAGCAGGGGGACAGGCCGGGGCTACGAGCAGTACTTC
CASSRGTGRGYEQYF
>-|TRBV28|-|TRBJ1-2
TGTGCCAGCAGATTCAATGACAGAAACTATGGCTACACCTTC
CASRFNDRNYGYTF
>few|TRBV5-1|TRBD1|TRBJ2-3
TGCGCCAGCAGCTCGGGGACAGGGGTTTCCACAGATACGCAGTATTTT
CASSSGTGVSTDTQYF
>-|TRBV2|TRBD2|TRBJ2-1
TGTGCCAGCAGTGAGCGGGTGGGGCTAGCGGGAGTGAATGAGCAGTTCTTC
CASSERVGLAGVNEQFF
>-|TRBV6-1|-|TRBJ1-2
TGTGCCAGCAGTATACTCTATGGCTACACCTTC
CASSILYGYTF
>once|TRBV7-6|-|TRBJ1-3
TGTGCCAGCAGCCCGGGGGGAAACACCATATATTTT
CASSPGGNTIYF
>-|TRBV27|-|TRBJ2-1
TGTGCCAGCAGTCCCTCGGGCAATGAGCAGTTCTTC
CASSPSGNEQFF
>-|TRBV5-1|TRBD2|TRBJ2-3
TGCGCCAGCTGCCTGACTAGCGGGAGATTAGATACGCAGTATTTT
CASCLTSGRLDTQYF
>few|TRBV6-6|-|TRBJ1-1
TGTGCCAGCAGCCGCGCTGAAGCTTTCTTT
CASSRAEAFF
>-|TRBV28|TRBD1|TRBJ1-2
TGTGCCAGCAGTTCCGGGACAGAAAACTATGGCTACACCTTC
CASSSGTENYGYTF
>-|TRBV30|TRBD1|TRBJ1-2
TGTGCCTGGGGAGGACCGGGACAGGTTACCTATGGCTACACCTTC
CAWGGPGQVTYGYTF
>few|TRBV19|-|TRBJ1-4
TGTGCCAGTGGTTCGAGAGGAACTAATGAAAAACTGTTTTTT
CASGSRGTNEKLFF
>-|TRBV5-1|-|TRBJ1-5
TGCGCCAGCAGCTTGGAACAGGGCAATCAGCCCCAGCATTTT
CASSLEQGNQPQHF
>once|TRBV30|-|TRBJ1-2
TGTGCCTGGACAGGGGCATTTAATGGCTACACCTTC
CAWTGAFNGYTF
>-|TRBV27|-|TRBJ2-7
TGTGCCAGCAGTTTCAAGCGGCACCCCTACGAGCAGTACTTC
CASSFKRHPYEQYF
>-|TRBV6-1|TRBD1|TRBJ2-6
TGTGCCAGCAGTGGAGGACAGGGGGGTCTCTCCTCTGGGGCCAACGTCCTGACTTTC
CASSGGQGGLSSGANVLTF
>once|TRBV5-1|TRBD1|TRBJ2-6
TGCGCCAGCAGCTTGGTGTGGACAGGGAGTTCAGGTGGGGCCAACGTCCTGACTTTC
CASSLVWTGSSGGANVLTF
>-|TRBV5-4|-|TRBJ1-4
TGTGCCAGCAGCTTTCAGGGCGGTGAAAAACTGTTTTTT
CASSFQGGEKLFF
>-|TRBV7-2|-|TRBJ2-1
TGTGCCAGCAGCCGGGAGTACTCGGACAATGAGCAGTTCTTC
CASSREYSDNEQFF
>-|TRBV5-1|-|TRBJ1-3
TGCGCCAGCAGCTTGGTGGGGCGGCCCAACTCTGGAAACACCATATATTTT
CASSLVGRPNSGNTIYF
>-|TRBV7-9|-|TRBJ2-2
TGTGCCAGCAGCTTCAGCGCCCTTGATAGGGGGGAGCTGTTTTTT
CASSFSALDRGELFF
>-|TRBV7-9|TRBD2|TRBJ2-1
TGTGCCAGCAGCTTCCTAGCGGGGGACAATGAGCAGTTCTTC
CASSFLAGDNEQFF
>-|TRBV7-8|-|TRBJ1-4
TGTGCCAGCAGCTTCACAGGGTACGCTGAAAAACTGTTTTTT
CASSFTGYAEKLFF
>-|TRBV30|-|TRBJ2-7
TGTGCCTGGGGGTGGAGGGGCGGGTTGTCCTACGAGCAGTACTTC
CAWGWRGGLSYEQYF
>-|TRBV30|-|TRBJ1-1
TGTGCCTGGAATTTGTGGGGAGGGGGTACTGAAGCTTTCTTT
CAWNLWGGGTEAFF
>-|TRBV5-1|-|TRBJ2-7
TGCGCCAGCAGCCCGCAAGCAGGGACTGCGAGCTACGAGCAGTACTTC
CASSPQAGTASYEQYF
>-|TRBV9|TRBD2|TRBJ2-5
TGTGCCAGCAGCGTAGGACCCTCTAGCGGGACGGGGCAAGAGACCCAGTACTTC
CASSVGPSSGTGQETQYF
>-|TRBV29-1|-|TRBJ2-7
TGCAGCGTTGAAAGGACAGCCCCCTACGAGCAGTACTTC
CSVERTAPYEQYF
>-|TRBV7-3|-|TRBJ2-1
TGTGCCAGCAGCCCCTATGGGAGCGGGGAGCAGTTCTTC
CASSPYGSGEQFF